The 4 T cell receptor beta chains reported below all come from one sample, sequenced in a study of blood T cell repertoires in COVID-19. Clones were read by immunoSEQ multiplex PCR, and TCRdb kept only the in-frame ones, dropping some. The sample contains about 260,000 clones, 70% to 90% of which appear only once. The material sequenced was peripheral blood. Source of these receptors: a man between 18 and 29 years old with active or convalescent COVID-19.

The DNA of the CDR3 is TGTGCCAGTAGTTCACTAGCGGACCCCTACGAGCAGTACTTC. It is translated as CASSSLADPYEQYF. This chain links TRBV19 with TRBJ2-7; 8 nucleotides agree with TRBD2. V trimming: 5 bases; J trimming: 2 bases; junction bases outside the gene matches: 5. Germline values: CDR1 LNHDA, CDR2 SQIVND (reference sequence). CDR3 length: 14 amino acids.

This clone came up once. The V gene is TRBV11-3, the J gene TRBJ1-2; 8 positions agree with TRBD1. Germline CDR1 reads SGHNT; CDR2 reads YENEEA. V dropped 5 bases and J dropped 6; count of bases not matched to a gene: 20. CDR3 size: 18 residues. CDR3 sequence reads: CASSPAGTGYSFGHGYTF. The CDR3, as DNA: TGTGCCAGCAGCCCCGCCGGGACAGGTTATTCGTTCGGTCATGGCTACACCTTC.

This clone came up once. The gene calls are TRBV7-3 and TRBJ2-2, with TRBD1 matching 9 bases. V was pared by 4 bases and J by 6 bases, with 9 bases of the junction left unmatched. The CDR3 contains 16 residues. Germline-derived CDR1 and CDR2 are SGHTA and FQGTGA. The CDR3 protein is CASSSQQGAGAGELFF. The CDR3 DNA follows: TGTGCCAGCAGCTCGCAACAGGGGGCAGGGGCCGGGGAGCTGTTTTTT. The full variable domain, with the rest looked up from reference TRBV7-3 and TRBJ2-2, is GAGVSQTPSNKVTEKGKYVELRCDPISGHTALYWYRQSLGQGPEFLIYFQGTGAADDSGLPNDRFFAVRPEGSVSTLKIQRTERGDSAVYLCASSSQQGAGAGELFFGEGSRLTVL.

This chain joins TRBV30 and TRBJ2-1, with 13 bases lining up with TRBD2. The CDR3 runs to 15 residues. The germline V gene encodes CDR1 GTSNPN and CDR2 SVGIG (reference sequence). V shed 0 bases, J shed 12 bases, and the junction held 8 bases outside the gene matches. CDR3 in DNA: TGTGCCTGGAGTGTACCCGGACTAGCGGGAGTCTCGCAGTTCTTC. Translated: CAWSVPGLAGVSQFF.